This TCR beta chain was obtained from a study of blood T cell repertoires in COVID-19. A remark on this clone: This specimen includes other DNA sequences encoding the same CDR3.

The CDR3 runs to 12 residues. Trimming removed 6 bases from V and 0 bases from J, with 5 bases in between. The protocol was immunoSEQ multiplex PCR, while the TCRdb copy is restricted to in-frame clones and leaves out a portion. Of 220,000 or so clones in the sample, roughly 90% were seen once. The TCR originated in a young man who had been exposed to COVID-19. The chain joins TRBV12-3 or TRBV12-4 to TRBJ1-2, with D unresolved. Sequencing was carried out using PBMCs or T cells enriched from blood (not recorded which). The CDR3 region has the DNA TGTGCCAGCAGCCAAACTAACTATGGCTACACCTTC. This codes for CASSQTNYGYTF.